The entry that follows covers one TCR beta chain sequence. Its antigen is unknown. This CDR3 is built from 16 residues. Germline CDR1 reads LGHDT; CDR2 reads YNNKEL (reference sequence). V lost 4 bases and J 4 bases, leaving 16 bases between the germline ends. The record originates from a study of identical twins. Notes on the study in general: In monozygotic twins, models underestimated the sharing of out-of-frame TCR alpha.

Carrying unique molecular identifiers, the cDNA also gained a universal primer site through template switching. TCRdb fed the 5' RACE reads into MiXCR, producing one record per CDR3 protein. The table shows roughly 570,000 distinct CDR3 sequences, with 9.6% occurring only once. This sample was also put to use in a study of yellow fever vaccine responses in identical twins.

The sample consisted of PBMCs. The sequence was collected from a woman between 18 and 29 years old in good health. V is TRBV3-1 and J is TRBJ2-2, with D possibly being TRBD1 (5 bases). The CDR3 sequence: CASSPQWAGRTGELFF. CDR3 nucleotide sequence: TGTGCCAGCAGCCCGCAATGGGCAGGGCGCACCGGGGAGCTGTTTTTT.